Presented here are 21 T cell receptor beta chains from one specimen sequenced in a study of T-cell memory formation after mild COVID-19. One entry per CDR3 protein results from TCRdb running MiXCR on the 5' RACE reads. The sample holds 150,000 to 200,000 distinct CDR3 sequences, more than 9% seen once. The sample taken for sequencing was PBMCs or a T cell subset sorted from them (not recorded which). The origin of the receptors is a man aged 18 to 29 who had mild COVID-19 (a few samples of this study predate the infection). Cell type and time point are not known.

This clonotype showed up many times. V gene TRBV7-2 combines with J gene TRBJ2-5, with D unclear. This CDR3 spans 14 amino acids. The V gene's germline CDR1 is SGHTA and CDR2 FQGNSA. V was clipped by 2 bases and J by 7 bases, with 14 bases between them. This chain's CDR3 is CASSLLERWGTQYF. In DNA form, the CDR3 reads TGTGCCAGCAGCTTACTAGAGCGATGGGGGACCCAGTACTTC.

This chain uses TRBV7-8 with TRBJ1-1; maybe TRBD1 (5 bases). The CDR3 is made up of 14 amino acids. Germline V gene sequence: CDR1 SGHVS, CDR2 FQNEAQ. The V gene lost 4 bases and the J gene lost 0 bases, with 9 bases spanning the gap. The CDR3, as DNA: TGTGCCAGCAGCTCCGACAGAATGAACACTGAAGCTTTCTTT. Translation: CASSSDRMNTEAFF.

This clonotype was seen many times. The CDR3 nucleotides read TGTGCCAGCAGTTACTGGGCTAGCGGGGCCAGCACAGATACGCAGTATTTT. It yields the protein CASSYWASGASTDTQYF. This rearrangement joins TRBV6-5 to TRBJ2-3; 9 bases map to TRBD2. The CDR3 covers 17 residues. Germline assignment: CDR1 MNHEY and CDR2 SVGAGI. V dropped 1 base and J dropped 0; count of bases not matched to a gene: 5.

The sample holds a few counts of this clonotype. The chain employs TRBV5-1 and TRBJ2-5; no reliable D call. In germline, CDR1 is SGHRS, CDR2 YFSETQ. V was shortened by 0 bases and J by 5 bases, with 11 bases between the two germline ends. The length of the CDR3 is 14 residues. The CDR3 DNA reads TGCGCCAGCAGCTTGGGAGACAAAAAGGAGACCCAGTACTTC. Its translation: CASSLGDKKETQYF.

The rearrangement uses TRBV2 and TRBJ1-4, with D unresolved. V gave up 8 bases and J gave up 5 bases, with 12 bases separating them. This CDR3 is 13 amino acids long. Germline CDR1 SNHLY, CDR2 FYNNEI. CDR3 sequence (DNA): TGTGCCAGCGGGCGGCGGGGAAATGAAAAACTGTTTTTT. Protein sequence: CASGRRGNEKLFF.

This CDR3 is CASSLGQGIPYNEQFF. CDR3 coding DNA: TGTGCCAGCAGCTTAGGACAGGGAATACCCTACAATGAGCAGTTCTTC. V is TRBV7-3 and J is TRBJ2-1; the match to TRBD1 covers 8 bases. V trimming: 2 bases; J trimming: 2 bases; junction bases outside the gene matches: 5. The CDR3 is 16 residues long. Germline V CDR1 and CDR2: SGHTA, FQGTGA.

The CDR3, as DNA: TGTGCCAGCAGCTTTGGGGCGACAGGGTTCTCCTATAATTCACCCCTCCACTTT. This sequence encodes CASSFGATGFSYNSPLHF. This chain connects TRBV5-4 to TRBJ1-6; 7 nucleotides agree with TRBD1. The ends lost 2 bases at V and 0 bases at J; junction bases unmatched: 8. The CDR3 sequence is 18 residues long. Germline lookup yields CDR1 SGHNT and CDR2 YYREEE (reference sequence).

There are a few counts of this clonotype. This chain links TRBV7-3 with TRBJ2-3; a weak D match, TRBD1 (6 bases). With 5 bases removed from V and 4 bases from J, the gap between germline ends came to 13 bases. This CDR3 spans 14 amino acids. Per the germline V gene, CDR1 is SGHTA and CDR2 is FQGTGA. This CDR3 reads CASSDMGHSDTQYF. As DNA, the CDR3 is TGTGCCAGCAGCGATATGGGACACTCAGATACGCAGTATTTT.

This clonotype has a handful of counts. In DNA form, the CDR3 reads TGTGCCAGCAGTGCATTGACAGGGGTTACAGAGACCCAGTACTTC. Its translation is CASSALTGVTETQYF. The V gene is TRBV25-1, the J gene TRBJ2-5; TRBD1 matches at 8 bases. The length of the CDR3 is 15 residues. Trimming removed 4 bases from V and 4 bases from J; junction bases left unmatched: 8. Looked up from germline, CDR1 is MGHDK and CDR2 is SYGVNS.

The V call is TRBV20-1, the J call TRBJ2-7; TRBD1 agrees at 9 bases. The CDR3 consists of 14 residues. Germline CDR1 reads DFQATT; CDR2 reads SNEGSKA (reference sequence). V lost 6 bases and J lost 3; bases outside the gene matches: 9. CDR3 amino acids: CSAIAGTGIYEQYF. The CDR3 DNA is TGCAGTGCGATTGCCGGGACAGGGATCTACGAGCAGTACTTC.

V gene TRBV7-2 combines with J gene TRBJ2-5; D gene uncertain. The CDR3 covers 13 residues. The V gene's germline CDR1 is SGHTA and CDR2 FQGNSA. V was clipped by 3 bases and J by 5 bases, with 10 bases between them. CDR3 sequence reads: CASSFNPMETQYF. The CDR3 DNA reads as TGTGCCAGCAGCTTTAACCCGATGGAGACCCAGTACTTC.

This clonotype was picked up many times. The CDR3 is CSAVSGNQPQHF. As DNA, the CDR3 is TGCAGTGCTGTTTCCGGGAATCAGCCCCAGCATTTT. The chain has TRBV20-1 and TRBJ1-5; D call uncertain. Germline-derived CDR1 and CDR2 are DFQATT and SNEGSKA (reference sequence). The CDR3 spans 12 residues. The V end lost 5 bases, the J end lost 4 bases, and 9 bases lay between the germline ends.

This clonotype was observed a handful of times. The chain carries TRBV7-3 and TRBJ2-2; 8 positions agree with TRBD1. Germline CDR1 and CDR2: SGHTA and FQGTGA. The CDR3 runs to 17 residues. V lost 5 bases to trimming and J lost 2 bases; unmatched junction nucleotides: 10. The CDR3 DNA reads TGTGCCAGCAGCACCCCGCCCGGGACAGGCAACACCGGGGAGCTGTTTTTT. Its protein is CASSTPPGTGNTGELFF.

This clonotype has more than one count but fewer than ten. The V gene is TRBV7-2, the J gene TRBJ2-7, with D possibly matching TRBD2 (6 bases). Trimming pared 5 bases from V and 0 bases from J, leaving 8 bases between. The CDR3 has 13 residues. The germline V gene encodes CDR1 SGHTA and CDR2 FQGNSA. CDR3 bases: TGTGCCAGCAGCAAGGACTACTCCTACGAGCAGTACGTC. This gives the protein CASSKDYSYEQYV.

The chain couples TRBV6-2 or TRBV6-3 to TRBJ2-2; no firm D call. The CDR3 has 12 residues. Germline CDR1 MNHEY, CDR2 SVGEGT. Trimming left V 8 bases short and J 7 bases short, with 11 bases between. The CDR3 here is CASGNNYGELFF. In nucleotides, the CDR3 is TGTGCCAGCGGCAATAATTACGGGGAGCTGTTTTTT.

The chain carries TRBV5-1 and TRBJ2-5; the D is unclear. From germline, CDR1 is SGHRS and CDR2 YFSETQ. This CDR3 region has 15 residues. The ends were cut back, 2 bases at V and 1 base at J, with 12 bases in the middle. The CDR3 region is CASSFAWKPQETQYF. In nucleotides, the CDR3 is TGCGCCAGCAGCTTCGCTTGGAAACCCCAAGAGACCCAGTACTTC.

This clonotype was seen a few times. The rearrangement links TRBV7-9 to TRBJ2-5; D unresolved. Trimming removed 5 bases from V and 4 bases from J, with 14 bases in between. This CDR3 region has 14 residues. Per germline, CDR1 SEHNR and CDR2 FQNEAQ (reference sequence). CDR3 sequence (DNA): TGTGCCAGCAGCCCGGAAGGGAACGGAGAGACCCAGTACTTC. This codes for CASSPEGNGETQYF.

This chain uses TRBV5-1 with TRBJ2-3; no reliable D call. The V end was cut by 0 bases, the J end by 3 bases, with 14 bases between. CDR3 size: 16 residues. Germline loops: CDR1 SGHRS, CDR2 YFSETQ. DNA of the CDR3: TGCGCCAGCAGCTTGGCCTCTGTTGGTCAGACAGATACGCAGTATTTT. The encoded protein is CASSLASVGQTDTQYF.

V is TRBV5-4 and J is TRBJ2-3, with D tentatively TRBD2 (5 bases). V was pared by 2 bases and J by 4 bases, with 14 bases between. The germline CDR1 and CDR2 sequences are SGHNT and YYREEE (reference sequence). The CDR3 loop spans 15 amino acids. As DNA, the CDR3 is TGTGCCAGCAGCTTTGACGGGTCGGGATCAGATACGCAGTATTTT. It encodes CASSFDGSGSDTQYF. Drawing the rest from reference TRBV5-4 and TRBJ2-3, the complete variable domain is ETGVTQSPTHLIKTRGQQVTLRCSSQSGHNTVSWYQQALGQGPQFIFQYYREEENGRGNFPPRFSGLQFPNYSSELNVNALELDDSALYLCASSFDGSGSDTQYFGPGTRLTVL.

This clonotype was seen repeatedly, ten times or more. The chain is built from TRBV6-5 and TRBJ2-3, with TRBD2 matching over 7 bases. This CDR3 has 14 residues. With 8 bases clipped from V and 5 bases from J, the junction kept 10 bases outside the gene matches. Germline CDR1 and CDR2: MNHEY and SVGAGI. Here the CDR3 reads CASGIGASGDTQYF. In DNA, the CDR3 is TGTGCCAGCGGAATAGGGGCTAGCGGAGATACGCAGTATTTT.

V is TRBV15 and J is TRBJ2-5; D remains unclear. V shed 1 base and J shed 7 bases, with 4 bases lying between them. This CDR3 region has 11 residues. Germline V gene lookup returns CDR1 LNHNV and CDR2 YYDKDF (reference sequence). In nucleotides, the CDR3 is TGTGCCACCAGCAGAGCGGGGACCCAGTACTTC. Translating it yields CATSRAGTQYF.